Listed here is a single T cell receptor (beta chain). How the authors handled the data: Estimation of nucleated cell counts relied on the amplification of reference gene primers. TCRdb keeps only in-frame clones here, not all; method: immunoSEQ multiplex PCR. The V and J calls and the clone size are those of that table, but D and trimming were determined from the DNA. The profile shows roughly 100,000 clones, 80% to 90% of them singletons. These data come from a study of blood T cell repertoires in COVID-19. At the level of the study: Some COVID-19 samples were acute and others convalescent; all came from the United States, Italy and Spain.

Germline CDR1 is SGHRS and CDR2 is YFSETQ. Trimming cost V 4 bases and J 2 bases, with 9 bases left between them. This CDR3 has 13 amino acids. The source material was peripheral blood. This clonotype was sampled from a middle-aged man with active or convalescent COVID-19. The rearrangement links TRBV5-1 to TRBJ2-5; no definite D call. The CDR3 DNA reads TGCGCCAGCAGCGAGACTTTACAAGAGACCCAGTACTTC. This encodes CASSETLQETQYF.